A single sample gave rise to the 27 T cell receptor beta chains below, sequenced in a study of blood T cell repertoires in COVID-19 (dated by TCRdb to 2018 to 2020). The method was the immunoSEQ multiplex PCR assay. Held by TCRdb, this immuneACCESS table contains in-frame sequences only and omits some clones. Under half of the omission traces to an unresolved V gene where checked; the cause of the rest is unknown. In all, the sample holds roughly 100,000 clones, and approximately 78% of those were seen once. Roughly 15% of the sample is held by the ten biggest clonotypes. The specimen was peripheral blood. The receptors were gathered from a woman older than 75 with acute or convalescent COVID-19.

The genes are TRBV5-1 and TRBJ2-1; the D is unclear. This CDR3 is built from 16 residues. CDR1 SGHRS and CDR2 YFSETQ come from the germline V gene. V was pared by 3 bases and J by 0 bases, with 13 bases between. The CDR3 coding sequence is TGCGCCAGCAGCTATGACCTACCTAGCTCCTACAATGAGCAGTTCTTC. Its translation: CASSYDLPSSYNEQFF.

The CDR3 nucleotides are TGTGCCAGCAGCTTAATGAGACTGGGTACGCAGTATTTT. Protein: CASSLMRLGTQYF. The genes are TRBV7-2 and TRBJ2-3; D not resolved. CDR1 and CDR2 (germline): SGHTA, FQGNSA. V was pared by 2 bases and J by 8 bases, with 11 bases between. The CDR3 is 13 residues long.

The chain has TRBV24-1 and TRBJ2-2, with TRBD1 matching over 7 bases. V shed 2 bases and J 0 bases; nucleotides not matched to a gene: 2. The germline V gene encodes CDR1 KGHDR and CDR2 SFDVKD. The CDR3 has 16 residues. The CDR3 region is CATSDYRGPNTGELFF. Written as DNA, the CDR3 is TGTGCCACCAGTGATTACAGGGGCCCGAACACCGGGGAGCTGTTTTTT.

Only a few counts were recorded for this clone. V usage is TRBV24-1 and J usage is TRBJ2-1; TRBD2 might be the D (6 bases). The CDR3 is 18 residues long. Germline V gene data show CDR1 as KGHDR and CDR2 as SFDVKD. V was shortened by 7 bases and J by 0 bases, with 21 bases between the two germline ends. CDR3 sequence: CATSPGGLARSSYNEQFF. In DNA, the CDR3 is TGTGCCACCAGCCCCGGGGGTCTAGCGAGGAGCTCCTACAATGAGCAGTTCTTC.

The rearrangement joins TRBV7-9 to TRBJ1-4, with D perhaps TRBD1 (5 bases). This CDR3 has 15 amino acids. Germline V gives CDR1 SEHNR, CDR2 FQNEAQ (reference sequence). Trimming removed 1 base at V and 5 bases at J, with 11 bases between. The CDR3 nucleotides read TGTGCCAGCAGCTTAGGCGGGGCAGGCAATGAAAAACTGTTTTTT. Residues: CASSLGGAGNEKLFF.

This clone was counted a single time. The chain uses TRBV29-1 and TRBJ1-1; perhaps TRBD1 as D (5 bases). With 3 bases removed from V and 0 bases from J, the gap between germline ends came to 8 bases. Germline values: CDR1 SQVTM, CDR2 ANQGSEA. The CDR3 consists of 13 residues. CDR3 sequence: CSVDGAMNTEAFF. For the CDR3, the DNA is TGCAGCGTTGATGGGGCCATGAACACTGAAGCTTTCTTT.

The chain is built from TRBV7-8 and TRBJ2-3; 12 bases line up with TRBD2. The germline V gene has CDR1 SGHVS and CDR2 FQNEAQ. V dropped 4 bases and J dropped 6; count of bases not matched to a gene: 8. The CDR3 is made up of 16 amino acids. The CDR3 DNA sequence: TGTGCCAGCAGCTCACCTAGCGGGAGGGCCGGGGATACGCAGTATTTT. This gives the protein CASSSPSGRAGDTQYF.

The genes are TRBV29-1 and TRBJ2-3; 9 bases match TRBD2. Unmatched junction bases numbered 2, after V lost 3 bases and J lost 1 base. The CDR3 has 14 residues. In germline, CDR1 is SQVTM, CDR2 ANQGSEA. The CDR3 region has the DNA TGCAGCGTTGAGACTAGCGGACGCACAGATACGCAGTATTTT. Protein sequence: CSVETSGRTDTQYF.

The rearrangement joins TRBV2 to TRBJ2-5; TRBD2 matches 7 bases. The CDR3 totals 14 residues. The junction had 7 bases not matched to a gene; V was cut back by 7 bases and J by 2 bases. Germline-derived CDR1 and CDR2 are SNHLY and FYNNEI. The DNA of the CDR3 is TGTGCCAGCAAGGACTGGGAGGGTCAAGAGACCCAGTACTTC. Its translation: CASKDWEGQETQYF.

V is TRBV11-2 and J is TRBJ2-7; D might be TRBD2 (6 bases). The germline V gene encodes CDR1 SGHAT and CDR2 FQNNGV. The V end lost 1 base, the J end lost 3 bases, and 16 bases lay between the germline ends. The length of the CDR3 is 16 residues. As DNA, the CDR3 is TGTGCCAGCAGCTTAGGGGGGGATGCCCAAGACTACGAGCAGTACGTC. This sequence encodes CASSLGGDAQDYEQYV.

J is TRBJ2-3 and V is TRBV28; 12 bases match TRBD2. CDR1 MDHEN and CDR2 SYDVKM come from the germline V gene. This CDR3 spans 15 amino acids. J lost 7 bases, V lost 6 bases, and 8 bases had no gene match. CDR3 DNA: TGTGCCAGCAGCCGACTAGCGGGAGATGTATATACGCAGTATTTT. It codes for CASSRLAGDVYTQYF.

This clone has at least ten counts. The chain uses TRBV19 and TRBJ1-5, with D hard to call. The CDR3 is 14 residues long. Trimming removed 6 bases from V and 5 bases from J, with 14 bases in between. CDR1 is LNHDA and CDR2 is SQIVND in the germline V gene (reference sequence). CDR3 residues: CASREGGWDQPQHF. DNA for the CDR3: TGTGCCAGTAGAGAGGGAGGTTGGGATCAGCCCCAGCATTTT.

This sequence joins TRBV19 and TRBJ1-5; maybe TRBD1 (6 bases). Germline lookup yields CDR1 LNHDA and CDR2 SQIVND (reference sequence). V was cut by 10 bases and J by 1 base, with 20 bases left in between. The CDR3 is 16 amino acids. The CDR3 nucleotides read TGTGCCACGAAATCGGTCGGCAGGGGAAGCAATCAGCCCCAGCATTTT. It codes for CATKSVGRGSNQPQHF. Looking up the rest from reference TRBV19 and TRBJ1-5 gives the full variable domain: DGGITQSPKYLFRKEGQNVTLSCEQNLNHDAMYWYRQDPGQGLRLIYYSQIVNDFQKGDIAEGYSVSREKKESFPLTVTSAQKNPTAFYLCATKSVGRGSNQPQHFGDGTRLSIL.

This chain joins TRBV3-1 (or the pseudogene TRBV3-2) and TRBJ2-1; D is ambiguous. Germline loops: CDR1 LGHDT, CDR2 YNNKEL (reference sequence). This CDR3 contains 14 residues. Trimming left V 6 bases short and J 2 bases short, with 11 bases between. The CDR3 DNA sequence: TGTGCCAGCAGTTACCTGGCGGCCTACAATGAGCAGTTCTTC. Its translation is CASSYLAAYNEQFF.

This chain connects TRBV7-2 to TRBJ2-1, with 13 bases aligning to TRBD2. The V and J ends lost 5 bases and 12 bases, in that order; junction bases with no gene match: 16. Germline loops: CDR1 SGHTA, CDR2 FQGNSA. The length of the CDR3 is 17 residues. The CDR3 protein is CASSLYSGLAGDFGQFF. The CDR3 bases are TGTGCCAGCAGCCTATACTCTGGACTAGCGGGAGATTTTGGGCAGTTCTTC.

The rearrangement uses TRBV5-4 and TRBJ2-1, with TRBD2 matching over 12 bases. The V gene end was trimmed by 3 bases and the J gene end by 8 bases; junction bases not matched to a gene: 6. Germline values: CDR1 SGHNT, CDR2 YYREEE (reference sequence). The CDR3 is 15 amino acids. The DNA for the CDR3 is TGTGCCAGCAGCTCCTGGACTAGCGGGATCGATGAGCAGTTCTTC. The encoded protein is CASSSWTSGIDEQFF.

The chain is built from TRBV18 and TRBJ1-4; D uncertain. With 5 bases removed from V and 0 bases from J, the gap between germline ends came to 10 bases. Per the germline V gene, CDR1 is KGHSH and CDR2 is LQKENI. The CDR3 runs to 15 residues. The CDR3 spells CASSVHPPTNEKLFF. CDR3 nucleotides: TGTGCCAGCTCAGTCCATCCCCCAACTAATGAAAAACTGTTTTTT. Together with reference TRBV18 and TRBJ1-4, the CDR3 gives the full variable domain: NAGVMQNPRHLVRRRGQEARLRCSPMKGHSHVYWYRQLPEEGLKFMVYLQKENIIDESGMPKERFSAEFPKEGPSILRIQQVVRGDSAAYFCASSVHPPTNEKLFFGSGTQLSVL.

The chain joins TRBV5-4 to TRBJ2-1; 8 nucleotides align to TRBD2. Looked up from germline, CDR1 is SGHNT and CDR2 is YYREEE (reference sequence). The CDR3 has 15 residues. V shed 2 bases and J 9 bases; nucleotides not matched to a gene: 10. CDR3 residues: CASSFPSGPATEQFF. The CDR3 DNA reads as TGTGCCAGCAGCTTTCCTAGCGGGCCGGCCACTGAGCAGTTCTTC.

This clone appeared once. V and J are TRBV20-1 and TRBJ2-5; 7 nucleotides align to TRBD1. The length of the CDR3 is 13 residues. V shed 4 bases, J shed 4 bases, and the junction held 6 bases outside the gene matches. CDR1 and CDR2 (germline): DFQATT, SNEGSKA (reference sequence). The CDR3 sequence: CSATEGARETQYF. The CDR3 DNA reads TGCAGTGCTACTGAGGGGGCCCGAGAGACCCAGTACTTC.

V is TRBV18 and J is TRBJ1-1, with 7 nucleotides matching TRBD1. The CDR3 consists of 13 residues. The ends lost 4 bases at V and 3 bases at J; junction bases unmatched: 2. Germline loops: CDR1 KGHSH, CDR2 LQKENI. In DNA, the CDR3 is TGTGCCAGCTCACGGACAGGATACACTGAAGCTTTCTTT. This gives the protein CASSRTGYTEAFF.

The chain joins TRBV7-8 to TRBJ1-1, with D hard to call. CDR3 size: 11 residues. Looked up from germline, CDR1 is SGHVS and CDR2 is FQNEAQ. Between the trimmed V and J ends, which lost 5 bases and 5 bases, there was a span of 6 bases. CDR3 bases: TGTGCCAGCAGCCCGACAACTGAAGCTTTCTTT. Translated: CASSPTTEAFF.

The chain carries TRBV19 and TRBJ1-4, with TRBD1 identical over 9 bases. Trimming at V came to 4 bases and at J to 7 bases, leaving 4 bases not matched to a gene. The CDR3 totals 14 residues. Germline-derived CDR1 and CDR2 are LNHDA and SQIVND (reference sequence). The CDR3 here is CASSSGTGTEKLFF. DNA of the CDR3: TGTGCCAGTAGTAGCGGGACAGGGACTGAAAAACTGTTTTTT. Using reference TRBV19 and TRBJ1-4 for the parts outside the CDR3, the full variable domain is DGGITQSPKYLFRKEGQNVTLSCEQNLNHDAMYWYRQDPGQGLRLIYYSQIVNDFQKGDIAEGYSVSREKKESFPLTVTSAQKNPTAFYLCASSSGTGTEKLFFGSGTQLSVL.

The chain carries TRBV29-1 and TRBJ2-3; TRBD1 agrees at 9 bases. In germline, CDR1 is SQVTM, CDR2 ANQGSEA. This CDR3 is 14 amino acids long. V lost 4 bases to trimming and J lost 1 base; unmatched junction nucleotides: 3. The CDR3 DNA reads as TGCAGCGTTGTTGGGGACAGGGGCACAGATACGCAGTATTTT. Translation: CSVVGDRGTDTQYF.

This clone was detected many times. The rearrangement uses TRBV5-5 and TRBJ2-5; 8 nucleotides agree with TRBD1. Germline V gene lookup returns CDR1 SGHKS and CDR2 YYEKEE (reference sequence). CDR3 length: 13 amino acids. V was pared by 4 bases and J by 1 base, with 0 bases of the junction left unmatched. DNA of the CDR3: TGTGCCAGCAGCGGGACAGGCCAAGAGACCCAGTACTTC. Its translation: CASSGTGQETQYF.

This clone has only a few counts. As DNA, the CDR3 is TGCGCCAGCAGCTTCGAGGGAGGGAGCGCAGATACGCAGTATTTT. This translates into CASSFEGGSADTQYF. V usage is TRBV5-1 and J usage is TRBJ2-3; 7 bases agree with TRBD2. The CDR3 length is 15 residues. CDR1 and CDR2 from the germline V gene are SGHRS and YFSETQ. V was pared by 2 bases and J by 4 bases, with 7 bases of the junction left unmatched.

This rearrangement joins TRBV18 to TRBJ1-5, with TRBD1 identical over 8 bases. Trimming took 6 bases from V and 5 from J; bases not matched to a gene: 3. Germline CDR1 is KGHSH and CDR2 is LQKENI. The CDR3 extends over 13 amino acids. CDR3 sequence: CASSQDRDQPQHF. The CDR3 DNA reads as TGTGCCAGCTCCCAGGACAGGGATCAGCCCCAGCATTTT.

The chain recombines TRBV11-2 with TRBJ1-2; D possibly corresponds to TRBD1 (6 bases). The CDR3 runs 13 residues. V was cut by 5 bases and J by 8 bases, with 15 bases left in between. In germline, CDR1 is SGHAT, CDR2 FQNNGV. CDR3 protein: CASSPGSQGGYTF. Here the CDR3 DNA reads TGTGCCAGCAGCCCTGGGTCCCAGGGGGGCTACACCTTC.